This entry describes one T cell receptor beta chain. The source of the sample is a study of blood T cell repertoires in COVID-19. The CDR3 has 14 amino acids. Germline CDR1 is MDHEN and CDR2 is SYDVKM. Trimming cost V 6 bases and J 4 bases, with 13 bases left between them. TCRdb's table, derived via immunoSEQ multiplex PCR, lists solely in-frame clones and lacks some. The sample contains under 45,000 clones, around 85% of which appear only once. The chain employs TRBV28 and TRBJ1-5, with D possibly being TRBD1 (6 bases). The TCR was taken from a man in his sixties or seventies with COVID-19, enrolled during active disease. The sample was peripheral blood. CDR3 region: CASSPDRNNQPQHF. CDR3 nucleotides: TGTGCCAGCAGCCCGGACAGAAATAATCAGCCCCAGCATTTT.